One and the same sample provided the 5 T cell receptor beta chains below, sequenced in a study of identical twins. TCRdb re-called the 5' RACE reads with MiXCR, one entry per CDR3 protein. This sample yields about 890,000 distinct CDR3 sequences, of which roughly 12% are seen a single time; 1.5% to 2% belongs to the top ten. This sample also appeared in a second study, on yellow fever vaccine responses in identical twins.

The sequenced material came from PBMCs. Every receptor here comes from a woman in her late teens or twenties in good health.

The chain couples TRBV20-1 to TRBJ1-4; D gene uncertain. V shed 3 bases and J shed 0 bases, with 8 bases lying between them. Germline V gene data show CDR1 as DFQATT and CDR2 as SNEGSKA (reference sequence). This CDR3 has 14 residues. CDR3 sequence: CSARGIATNEKLFF. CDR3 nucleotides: TGCAGTGCTAGGGGCATTGCAACTAATGAAAAACTGTTTTTT.

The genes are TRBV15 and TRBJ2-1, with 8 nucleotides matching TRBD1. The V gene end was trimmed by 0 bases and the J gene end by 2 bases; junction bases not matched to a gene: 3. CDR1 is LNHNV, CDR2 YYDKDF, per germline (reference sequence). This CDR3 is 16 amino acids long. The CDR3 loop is CATSREAGGAYNEQFF. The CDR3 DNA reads TGTGCCACCAGCAGAGAGGCAGGGGGCGCCTACAATGAGCAGTTCTTC.

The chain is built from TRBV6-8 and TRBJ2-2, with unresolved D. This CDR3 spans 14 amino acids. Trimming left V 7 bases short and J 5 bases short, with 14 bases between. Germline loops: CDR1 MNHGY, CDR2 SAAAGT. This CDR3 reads CASTLGGETGELFF. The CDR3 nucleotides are TGTGCCAGCACTCTTGGTGGGGAAACCGGGGAGCTGTTTTTT.

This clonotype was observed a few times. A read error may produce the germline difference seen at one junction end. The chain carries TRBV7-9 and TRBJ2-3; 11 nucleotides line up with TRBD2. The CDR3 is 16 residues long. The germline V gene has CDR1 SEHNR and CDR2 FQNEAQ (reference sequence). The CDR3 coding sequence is TGTGCCGGCAGCTTGACTAGCGGGGAGGTAGCAGATACGCAGTATTTT. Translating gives CAGSLTSGEVADTQYF.

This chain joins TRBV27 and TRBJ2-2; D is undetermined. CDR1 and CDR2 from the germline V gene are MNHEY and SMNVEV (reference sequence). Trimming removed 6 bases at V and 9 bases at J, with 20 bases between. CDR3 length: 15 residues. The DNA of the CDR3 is TGTGCCAGCAGGCTAACGACCTTGGGCCCTTGGGAGCTGTTTTTT. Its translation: CASRLTTLGPWELFF.